The clone carrying this T cell receptor (beta chain) has more than one count but fewer than ten. This entry is derived from a study of human T cells and chemical hapten exposure. Indicated time point: pre-sensitization, week 0. As to treatment: therapeutic diphenylcyclopropenone sensitization with weekly scalp DPC. Patch tests were applied only after blood draws. CDR3 size: 13 residues. Trimming took 5 bases from V and 1 from J, leaving 12 bases between them. Germline CDR1 DFQATT, CDR2 SNEGSKA (reference sequence). TCRdb re-called the RACE reads with MiXCR, one entry per CDR3 protein. The sample lists tens of thousands of distinct CDR3 sequences; around 9.6% were seen once.

The material sequenced was whole blood, taken in connection with sensitization to the hapten diphenylcyclopropenone (DPC). This clonotype originated in a woman aged 40 to 50 with alopecia areata. Some clones in this sample may be carry-over from other donors' samples. V is TRBV20-1 and J is TRBJ2-7; D not certain. This CDR3 reads CSAVTSWSYEQYF. CDR3 nucleotides: TGCAGTGCTGTAACGTCGTGGTCCTACGAGCAGTACTTC.